The next 22 T cell receptor beta chains were all read from a single sample in a study of blood T cell repertoires in COVID-19. Assay used: immunoSEQ multiplex PCR; TCRdb lists only in-frame clones, some missing. The table has 110,000 to 150,000 clones, around nine tenths seen once. Material: peripheral blood. These receptors were collected from a woman in her fifties or sixties with acute or convalescent COVID-19.

The gene calls are TRBV11-2 and TRBJ2-5, with 7 bases that match TRBD1. This CDR3 is built from 15 residues. Unmatched junction bases numbered 8, after V lost 5 bases and J lost 2 bases. The germline V gene encodes CDR1 SGHAT and CDR2 FQNNGV. Written as DNA, the CDR3 is TGTGCCAGCAGCCTACAGACAGGGCCTCAAGAGACCCAGTACTTC. As protein: CASSLQTGPQETQYF.

J is TRBJ2-4 and V is TRBV14; the D is unclear. CDR3 length: 17 amino acids. Germline CDR1 SGHDN, CDR2 FVKESK. V lost 0 bases and J lost 3, with 15 bases in between. In DNA, the CDR3 is TGTGCCAGCAGCCAAGATATCGGTCACAGCCTCAAAAACATTCAGTACTTC. The encoded protein is CASSQDIGHSLKNIQYF.

CDR3 bases: TGCGCCAGCAGCCCTACCCTACAGGGAGAGGCTGGGGCCAACGTCCTGACTTTC. Its protein is CASSPTLQGEAGANVLTF. V gene TRBV5-1 combines with J gene TRBJ2-6; tentatively, D is TRBD1 (6 bases). V gave up 4 bases and J gave up 2 bases, with 19 bases separating them. Germline V gene lookup returns CDR1 SGHRS and CDR2 YFSETQ. The length of the CDR3 is 18 residues.

The chain carries TRBV28 and TRBJ1-2, with TRBD1 identical over 9 bases. CDR3 length: 15 residues. The germline V gene encodes CDR1 MDHEN and CDR2 SYDVKM. Trimming took 4 bases from V and 4 from J; bases not matched to a gene: 7. CDR3 nucleotides: TGTGCCAGCAGTTACTGGGACAGGGCTAGCTATGGCTACACCTTC. It yields the protein CASSYWDRASYGYTF.

With regard to this clone: One junction end disagrees with the germline gene, perhaps due to a read error. V is TRBV6-1 and J is TRBJ2-5; 10 nucleotides agree with TRBD2. Per the germline V gene, CDR1 is MNHNS and CDR2 is SASEGT. The CDR3 covers 14 residues. In nucleotides, the CDR3 is TGTGCCAGCAGTAAAGCGGGGGGGCGGGAGACCCAGTACTTC. Amino acids: CASSKAGGRETQYF.

This clone was detected only a few times. This chain joins TRBV18 and TRBJ1-3; D might be TRBD1 (5 bases). Trimming took off 2 bases at V and 0 bases at J, with 8 bases between the two ends. Germline V gene data show CDR1 as KGHSH and CDR2 as LQKENI. This CDR3 is 15 amino acids long. This CDR3 is CASSPTGNSGNTIYF. For the CDR3, the DNA is TGTGCCAGCTCACCAACAGGAAACTCTGGAAACACCATATATTTT.

This clone is a singleton in its sample. The chain combines TRBV18 with TRBJ1-5, with unresolved D. CDR3 size: 13 residues. Trimming shortened V by 3 bases and J by 7 bases, and 10 bases separated the two germline ends. Germline V gene sequence: CDR1 KGHSH, CDR2 LQKENI. CDR3 residues: CASSPSGGQPQHF. CDR3 in DNA: TGTGCCAGCTCACCCTCAGGAGGGCAGCCCCAGCATTTT.

The chain couples TRBV28 to TRBJ2-7, with 8 bases that match TRBD1. Germline trimming cut 6 bases from V and 5 bases from J; bases unmatched to any gene: 12. Germline V gene lookup returns CDR1 MDHEN and CDR2 SYDVKM. This CDR3 has 15 residues. Written as DNA, the CDR3 is TGTGCCAGCAGCACGTCCGGGACAGGTAGCCACGAGCAGTACTTC. Translated: CASSTSGTGSHEQYF.

The V and J genes are TRBV2 and TRBJ1-5; 9 bases align to TRBD1. The germline gives CDR1 SNHLY, CDR2 FYNNEI. The length of the CDR3 is 15 residues. The V gene end was trimmed by 6 bases and the J gene end by 4 bases; junction bases not matched to a gene: 7. The CDR3 DNA follows: TGTGCCAGCAGCGACGCCGGGACAGGGAATCAGCCCCAGCATTTT. This translates into CASSDAGTGNQPQHF.

The CDR3 bases are TGCAGTGCTAGTGACAGGGCCAATCAGCCCCAGCATTTT. Translating it yields CSASDRANQPQHF. The genes are TRBV20-1 and TRBJ1-5; 7 bases agree with TRBD1. Per the germline V gene, CDR1 is DFQATT and CDR2 is SNEGSKA (reference sequence). The CDR3 extends over 13 amino acids. V shed 3 bases and J 3 bases; nucleotides not matched to a gene: 2.

This clone has a handful of counts. This chain links TRBV6-5 with TRBJ1-1; 9 bases agree with TRBD1. The CDR3 has 14 amino acids. CDR1 and CDR2 from the germline V gene are MNHEY and SVGAGI. Trimming at V came to 8 bases and at J to 3 bases, leaving 7 bases not matched to a gene. CDR3 sequence reads: CASVPGTGHTEAFF. Written as DNA, the CDR3 is TGTGCCAGCGTCCCCGGGACAGGGCACACTGAAGCTTTCTTT.

This clone was observed once. The chain links TRBV27 to TRBJ2-6; D is ambiguous. V was pared by 0 bases and J by 0 bases, with 3 bases between. Germline CDR1 is MNHEY and CDR2 is SMNVEV (reference sequence). The CDR3 spans 15 residues. This CDR3 reads CASSLSGSGANVLTF. The DNA for the CDR3 is TGTGCCAGCAGTTTATCCGGCTCTGGGGCCAACGTCCTGACTTTC.

This clone appeared once. This rearrangement joins TRBV30 to TRBJ1-1; TRBD1 matches 9 bases. Germline V gives CDR1 GTSNPN, CDR2 SVGIG (reference sequence). This CDR3 spans 14 amino acids. After removal of 3 bases from V and 4 bases from J, the junction contained 6 bases not matched to a gene. The CDR3: CAWRFRDRATEAFF. DNA for the CDR3: TGTGCCTGGAGATTCCGGGACAGGGCCACTGAAGCTTTCTTT.

V and J are TRBV5-1 and TRBJ2-3; 13 positions match TRBD2. The V gene's germline CDR1 is SGHRS and CDR2 YFSETQ. With V trimmed by 3 bases and J by 3 bases, 1 base remained unmatched. CDR3 length: 15 amino acids. This chain's CDR3 is CASSSGLAGTDTQYF. As DNA, the CDR3 is TGCGCCAGCAGCTCGGGACTAGCGGGAACAGATACGCAGTATTTT. Looking up the rest from reference TRBV5-1 and TRBJ2-3 gives the full variable domain: KAGVTQTPRYLIKTRGQQVTLSCSPISGHRSVSWYQQTPGQGLQFLFEYFSETQRNKGNFPGRFSGRQFSNSRSEMNVSTLELGDSALYLCASSSGLAGTDTQYFGPGTRLTVL.

CDR3: CASSLGRTGYNEQFF. The CDR3 nucleotides read TGTGCCAGCAGCTTGGGTAGGACAGGCTACAATGAGCAGTTCTTC. This chain links TRBV5-8 with TRBJ2-1; TRBD1 matches 7 bases. Trimming took 0 bases from V and 3 from J; bases not matched to a gene: 3. Germline lookup yields CDR1 SGHTS and CDR2 YDEGEE. The CDR3 contains 15 residues.

This sequence joins TRBV28 and TRBJ1-1; no firm D call. Trimming took off 2 bases at V and 7 bases at J, with 11 bases between the two ends. The V gene's germline CDR1 is MDHEN and CDR2 SYDVKM. CDR3 length: 13 residues. The CDR3 loop is CASSLINSYEAFF. In DNA form, the CDR3 reads TGTGCCAGCAGTTTAATAAATAGCTATGAAGCTTTCTTT.

The chain has TRBV7-9 and TRBJ2-1, with 9 bases aligning to TRBD1. The CDR3 spans 15 residues. The V gene's germline CDR1 is SEHNR and CDR2 FQNEAQ (reference sequence). Trimming at V came to 2 bases and at J to 4 bases, leaving 3 bases not matched to a gene. CDR3 amino acids: CASSLRGQGYNEQFF. CDR3 nucleotide sequence: TGTGCCAGCAGCTTACGGGGACAGGGATACAATGAGCAGTTCTTC.

The chain has TRBV5-1 and TRBJ2-5; 10 bases map to TRBD2. This CDR3 contains 16 residues. The V segment lost 3 bases and the J segment 5 bases; nucleotides outside the gene matches: 10. Germline V lookup: CDR1 SGHRS, CDR2 YFSETQ. In DNA, the CDR3 is TGCGCCAGCAGCTCCGAGCGGGGGGGCCCTGTGGAGACCCAGTACTTC. Protein product: CASSSERGGPVETQYF.

The chain combines TRBV19 with TRBJ1-2; no reliable D call. Per germline, CDR1 LNHDA and CDR2 SQIVND (reference sequence). This CDR3 has 15 residues. The germline V and J ends were trimmed by 0 bases and 8 bases, with 16 bases remaining between them. CDR3 loop: CASSIDFFGGSGYTF. The CDR3 DNA reads TGTGCCAGTAGTATAGATTTCTTCGGAGGGAGCGGCTACACCTTC.

The V and J genes are TRBV6-2 or TRBV6-3 and TRBJ1-2; D perhaps matches TRBD1 (5 bases). V gave up 5 bases and J gave up 2 bases, with 12 bases separating them. The CDR3 extends over 14 amino acids. Germline lookup yields CDR1 MNHEY and CDR2 SVGEGT. The CDR3: CASSKWAGNYGYTF. The DNA of the CDR3 is TGTGCCAGCAGTAAATGGGCAGGGAACTATGGCTACACCTTC.

V and J are TRBV7-9 and TRBJ1-1; D might be TRBD1 (5 bases). Per germline, CDR1 SEHNR and CDR2 FQNEAQ (reference sequence). V lost 3 bases and J 6 bases, leaving 11 bases between the germline ends. This CDR3 spans 13 amino acids. DNA for the CDR3: TGTGCCAGCAGCTTTTCGGGGGTCGCTGAAGCTTTCTTT. Protein sequence: CASSFSGVAEAFF.

V usage is TRBV4-2 and J usage is TRBJ2-1; D unresolved. Per germline, CDR1 LGHNA and CDR2 YNFKEQ. The CDR3 loop spans 15 amino acids. Trimming shortened V by 0 bases and J by 5 bases, and 11 bases separated the two germline ends. This CDR3 is CASSQDVGAHNEQFF. For the CDR3, the DNA is TGTGCCAGCAGCCAAGACGTAGGAGCACACAATGAGCAGTTCTTC.